The sequence of this TCR beta chain was determined in a study of T-cell reconstitution after alpha-beta-depleted transplantation in children. The V and J ends lost 3 bases and 0 bases respectively, with 6 bases between them. Germline CDR1 KGHSH, CDR2 LQKENI. The CDR3 spans 13 residues. Construction of the TCRbeta library involved unique molecular identifiers. TCRdb itself ran the PCR reads through MiXCR, one entry per CDR3 protein. Of 230,000 or so distinct CDR3 sequences listed, about 11% are singletons. The chain is built from TRBV18 and TRBJ2-7; D remains ambiguous. This TCR was sampled from a human donor who donated a stem cell graft to a child with acute lymphoblastic leukemia. Sequencing used PBMCs from the stem cell graft donor, obtained from the stem cell graft. The CDR3 region has the DNA TGTGCCAGCTCACCTCAAGCCTCCTACGAGCAGTACTTC. It specifies CASSPQASYEQYF.